This TCR beta chain derives from a study of Ad26.COV2.S vaccination and SARS-CoV-2 variants. The CDR3 consists of 12 residues. The ends lost 10 bases at V and 8 bases at J; junction bases unmatched: 9. Germline CDR1 is ENHRY and CDR2 is SYGVKD. Noted treatment: over 15 received Ad26.COV2.S at low or high dose, single or two shots; about 5 received placebo; per-sample allocation not given. Day 63 after the first injection of vaccine or placebo was the sampling time. The table came from immunoSEQ multiplex PCR; TCRdb's copy has only in-frame clones and leaves some out. The table has roughly 420,000 clones, approximately 92% seen once.

The sequencing here drew on peripheral blood, taken in a trial of Ad26.COV2.S vaccine versus placebo. The TCR sequence derives from a person between 18 and 65 years old who received the Ad26.COV2.S COVID-19 vaccine or a placebo. The V call is TRBV10-3, the J call TRBJ1-2; 8 bases align to TRBD1. CDR3 in amino acids: CATTDRDKGYTF. The CDR3 DNA reads TGTGCCACGACGGACAGGGATAAAGGCTACACCTTC.